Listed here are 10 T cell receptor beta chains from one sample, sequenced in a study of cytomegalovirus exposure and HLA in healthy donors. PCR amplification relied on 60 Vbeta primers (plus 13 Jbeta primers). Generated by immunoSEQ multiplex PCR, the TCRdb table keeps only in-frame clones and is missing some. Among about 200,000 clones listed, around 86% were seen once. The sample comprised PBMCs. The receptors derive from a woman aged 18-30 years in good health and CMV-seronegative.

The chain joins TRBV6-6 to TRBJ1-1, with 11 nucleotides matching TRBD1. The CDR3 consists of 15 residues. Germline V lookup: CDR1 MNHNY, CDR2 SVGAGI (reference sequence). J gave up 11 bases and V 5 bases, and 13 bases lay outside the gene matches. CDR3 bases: TGTGCCAGCAGTCACGGCGGGACAGGGGGATTGTTGGCTTTCTTT. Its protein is CASSHGGTGGLLAFF.

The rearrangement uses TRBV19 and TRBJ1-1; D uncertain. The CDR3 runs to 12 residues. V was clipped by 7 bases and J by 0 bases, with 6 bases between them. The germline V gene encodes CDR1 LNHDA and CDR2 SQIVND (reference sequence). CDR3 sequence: CASKRVNTEAFF. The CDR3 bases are TGTGCCAGTAAGAGGGTGAACACTGAAGCTTTCTTT.

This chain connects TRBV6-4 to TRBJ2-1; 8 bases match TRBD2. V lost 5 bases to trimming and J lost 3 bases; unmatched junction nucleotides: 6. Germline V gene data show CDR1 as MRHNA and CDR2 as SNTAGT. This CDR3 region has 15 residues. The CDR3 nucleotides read TGTGCCAGCAGTTCGCGGGGGGACGGCTACAATGAGCAGTTCTTC. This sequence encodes CASSSRGDGYNEQFF.

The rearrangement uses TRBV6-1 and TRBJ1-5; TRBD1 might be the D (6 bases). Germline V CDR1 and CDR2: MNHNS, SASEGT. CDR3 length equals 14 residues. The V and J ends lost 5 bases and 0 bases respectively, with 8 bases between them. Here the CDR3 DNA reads TGTGCCAGCAGTCGGACAGCTAGCAATCAGCCCCAGCATTTT. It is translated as CASSRTASNQPQHF.

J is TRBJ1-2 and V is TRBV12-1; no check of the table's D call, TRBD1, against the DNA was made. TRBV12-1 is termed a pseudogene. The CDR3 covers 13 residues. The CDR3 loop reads CASSETGWYGYTF. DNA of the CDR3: TGTGCCAGCAGCGAGACAGGGTGGTATGGCTACACCTTC.

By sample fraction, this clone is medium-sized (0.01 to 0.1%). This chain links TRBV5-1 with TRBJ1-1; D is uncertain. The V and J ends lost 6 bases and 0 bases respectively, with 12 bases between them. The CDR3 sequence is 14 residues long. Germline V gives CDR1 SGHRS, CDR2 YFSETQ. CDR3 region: CASKPTWMNTEAFF. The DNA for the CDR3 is TGCGCCAGCAAACCGACATGGATGAACACTGAAGCTTTCTTT.

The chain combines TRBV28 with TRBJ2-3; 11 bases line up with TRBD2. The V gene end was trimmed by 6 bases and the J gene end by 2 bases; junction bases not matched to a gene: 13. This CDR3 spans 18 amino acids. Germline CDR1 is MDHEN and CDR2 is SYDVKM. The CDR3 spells CASSFTRGLAVLTDTQYF. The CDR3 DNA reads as TGTGCCAGCAGCTTCACGCGGGGACTAGCGGTACTCACAGATACGCAGTATTTT.

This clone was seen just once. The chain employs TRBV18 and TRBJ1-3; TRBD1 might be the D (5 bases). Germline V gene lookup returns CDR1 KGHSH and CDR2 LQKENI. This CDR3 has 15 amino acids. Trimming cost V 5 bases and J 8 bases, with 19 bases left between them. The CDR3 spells CASSSQTLARDTIYF. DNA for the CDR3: TGTGCCAGCTCATCCCAAACTCTCGCCAGGGACACCATATATTTT.

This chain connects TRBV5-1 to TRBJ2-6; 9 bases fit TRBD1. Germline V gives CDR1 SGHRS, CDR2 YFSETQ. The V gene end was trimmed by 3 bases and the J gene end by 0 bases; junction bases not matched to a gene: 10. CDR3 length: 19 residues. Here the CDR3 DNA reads TGCGCCAGCAGCTCCCCACAGGGGGCGCCGAGCTCTGGGGCCAACGTCCTGACTTTC. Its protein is CASSSPQGAPSSGANVLTF.

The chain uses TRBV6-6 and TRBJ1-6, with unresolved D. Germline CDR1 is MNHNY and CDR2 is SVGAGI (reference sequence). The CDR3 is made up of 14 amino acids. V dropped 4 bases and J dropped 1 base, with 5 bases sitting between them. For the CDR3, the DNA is TGTGCCAGCAGTTCCGGGTCCTATAATTCACCCCTCCACTTT. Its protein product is CASSSGSYNSPLHF.